This is a list of T cell receptor beta chains from one sample in a study of blood T cell repertoires in COVID-19. Some clones are missing from TCRdb's copy, which holds only in-frame ones; the method was immunoSEQ multiplex PCR. The repertoire includes 280,000 or so clones, over 75% of them detected once, and about an eighth sits in the top ten. Sample: peripheral blood. The source is a human donor in a cohort sampled during active COVID-19. CDR3s include the opening cysteine and the closing phenylalanine or tryptophan. The D gene is left open where the match is weak. Some rows mark clone size as missing; the rest say once, few, many or name a class of expanded clone.

TRBV28	.	.	TRBJ1-2	CASSLQGLRYGYTF	TGTGCCAGCAGTCTACAGGGCCTCCGCTATGGCTACACCTTC
TRBV5-6	.	.	TRBJ2-2	CASSLRGNTGELFF	TGTGCCAGCAGCTTGCGAGGGAACACCGGGGAGCTGTTTTTT
TRBV14	.	.	TRBJ1-3	CASSQVANTIYF	TGTGCCAGCAGCCAAGTGGCAAACACCATATATTTT
TRBV7-8	.	.	TRBJ2-7	CASSQRSRSEQYF	TGTGCCAGCAGCCAGAGGTCAAGAAGTGAGCAGTACTTC
TRBV7-2	.	TRBD2	TRBJ2-1	CASSELSGTRGDEQFF	TGTGCCAGCAGCGAACTATCGGGCACACGGGGGGATGAGCAGTTCTTC
TRBV19	.	.	TRBJ1-1	CASRGHPNTEAFF	TGTGCCAGTAGGGGACATCCCAACACTGAAGCTTTCTTT
TRBV9	.	.	TRBJ2-3	CASSVAGTPHTDTQYF	TGTGCCAGCAGCGTAGCCGGGACTCCACACACAGATACGCAGTATTTT
TRBV7-8	.	TRBD2	TRBJ2-6	CASSLAWGGSGANVLTF	TGTGCCAGCAGCTTAGCATGGGGGGGCTCTGGGGCCAACGTCCTGACTTTC
TRBV3-1/TRBV3-2	.	TRBD1	TRBJ1-3	CASSQNRGYGNTIYF	TGTGCCAGCAGCCAAAACAGGGGGTACGGAAACACCATATATTTT
TRBV27	.	TRBD2	TRBJ2-3	CASSLLGTSGKVDF	TGTGCCAGCAGTTTACTGGGGACTAGCGGGAAGGTGGATTTT
TRBV15	.	TRBD1	TRBJ2-3	CATSRGQGVPDTQYF	TGTGCCACCAGCAGAGGACAGGGGGTGCCAGATACGCAGTATTTT
TRBV12-3/TRBV12-4	many	.	TRBJ2-2	CASSYTSTGELFF	TGTGCCAGCAGCTACACTAGCACCGGGGAGCTGTTTTTT
TRBV14	.	TRBD2	TRBJ2-1	CASSRRTSAGDRHNEQFF	TGTGCCAGCAGCCGTCGAACGTCGGCGGGAGATCGTCACAATGAGCAGTTCTTC
TRBV30	.	.	TRBJ1-4	CAWSLQGGKLFF	TGTGCCTGGAGTCTGCAGGGAGGTAAACTGTTTTTT
TRBV1	.	.	TRBJ2-2	CTSSPTLSQNTGELFF	TGCACCAGCAGCCCTACTTTAAGCCAGAACACCGGGGAGCTGTTTTTT
TRBV10-3	.	.	TRBJ2-7	CAISELGSPYEQYF	TGTGCCATCAGTGAGCTTGGCTCCCCCTACGAGCAGTACTTC
TRBV9	.	.	TRBJ1-6	CASSVSLHRGDSPLHF	TGTGCCAGCAGCGTGTCTTTGCACCGGGGGGATTCACCCCTCCACTTT
TRBV9	few	.	TRBJ1-4	CASSVGSATNEKLFF	TGTGCCAGCAGCGTGGGCAGTGCAACTAATGAAAAACTGTTTTTT
TRBV5-1	.	TRBD1	TRBJ1-2	CASSPTGGQGSGGYTF	TGCGCCAGCAGCCCGACCGGTGGACAGGGGTCCGGTGGCTACACCTTC
TRBV5-6	.	TRBD2	TRBJ2-7	CASSVAGGHLGEQYF	TGTGCCAGCAGCGTAGCGGGAGGGCATCTGGGTGAGCAGTACTTC
TRBV7-9	.	TRBD1	TRBJ1-4	CASSLVSGQGNEKLFF	TGTGCCAGCAGCTTAGTCTCGGGACAGGGTAATGAAAAACTGTTTTTT
TRBV5-4	.	.	TRBJ2-7	CASSRDWRGPNEQYF	TGTGCCAGCAGCCGTGACTGGCGGGGTCCCAACGAGCAGTACTTC
TRBV6-5	.	.	TRBJ1-4	CASSIRQNSNEKLFF	TGTGCCAGCAGTATAAGACAGAACTCTAATGAAAAACTGTTTTTT
TRBV9	once	.	TRBJ2-2	CASSVGVGLNTGELFF	TGTGCCAGCAGCGTAGGAGTCGGGTTGAACACCGGGGAGCTGTTTTTT
TRBV28	.	.	TRBJ2-7	CASRSPGLYEQYF	TGTGCCAGCAGATCCCCGGGACTGTACGAGCAGTACTTC
TRBV2	.	.	TRBJ2-2	CASSDLWTRTSTNTGELFF	TGTGCCAGCAGTGACTTATGGACTCGGACTTCTACGAACACCGGGGAGCTGTTTTTT
TRBV7-2	.	TRBD1	TRBJ1-5	CASSPQGGNQPQHF	TGTGCCAGCAGCCCGCAGGGGGGTAATCAGCCCCAGCATTTT
TRBV6-6	.	.	TRBJ2-2	CASSFSTGSGTGELFF	TGTGCCAGCAGTTTCTCAACAGGGTCGGGCACCGGGGAGCTGTTTTTT
TRBV6-6	.	.	TRBJ1-3	CASSDWQGNTIYF	TGTGCCAGCAGTGACTGGCAGGGAAACACCATATATTTT
TRBV6-5	.	.	TRBJ1-1	CASIEGTLNTEAFF	TGTGCCAGCATCGAGGGCACCCTAAACACTGAAGCTTTCTTT
TRBV7-3	.	.	TRBJ2-6	CASRASSGANVLTF	TGTGCCAGCAGGGCAAGCTCTGGGGCCAACGTCCTGACTTTC
TRBV30	.	.	TRBJ1-6	CAWQGYLQNSPLHF	TGTGCCTGGCAGGGGTATTTGCAAAATTCACCCCTCCACTTT
TRBV18	.	TRBD2	TRBJ2-7	CASSPQASGSWDEQYF	TGTGCCAGCTCACCACAGGCTAGCGGGAGTTGGGACGAGCAGTACTTC
TRBV18	once	.	TRBJ1-1	CASSPPAGLGSTEAFF	TGTGCCAGCTCACCACCCGCAGGTCTAGGGAGCACTGAAGCTTTCTTT
TRBV14	.	TRBD1	TRBJ2-1	CASSHRQGVGNEQFF	TGTGCCAGCAGCCATCGACAGGGGGTAGGCAATGAGCAGTTCTTC
TRBV11-3	.	.	TRBJ2-1	CASSPGGGTGHEQFF	TGTGCCAGCAGCCCGGGGGGCGGGACCGGCCATGAGCAGTTCTTC
TRBV9	.	.	TRBJ2-5	CASSVRGETQYF	TGTGCCAGCAGCGTAAGGGGGGAGACCCAGTACTTC
TRBV6-5	.	.	TRBJ1-6	CASSYTTGFNNSPLHF	TGTGCCAGCAGTTATACCACAGGGTTTAATAATTCACCCCTCCACTTT
TRBV27	.	TRBD2	TRBJ2-1	CASSFTGGPGNEQFF	TGTGCCAGCAGTTTTACGGGAGGGCCGGGGAATGAGCAGTTCTTC
TRBV30	few	TRBD1	TRBJ1-1	CAWSPRQGANTEAFF	TGTGCCTGGAGTCCCCGACAGGGGGCGAACACTGAAGCTTTCTTT
TRBV13	many	.	TRBJ2-2	CASSLGRRGSNTGELFF	TGTGCCAGCAGCTTAGGCCGACGGGGGAGTAACACCGGGGAGCTGTTTTTT
TRBV27	.	.	TRBJ1-6	CASSPPHAFSPLHF	TGTGCCAGCAGTCCCCCCCACGCGTTTTCACCCCTCCACTTT
TRBV7-9	.	TRBD1	TRBJ2-5	CASSSTGGKETQYF	TGTGCCAGCAGTTCAACAGGGGGAAAAGAGACCCAGTACTTC
TRBV7-2	.	TRBD2	TRBJ2-7	CASSRGLAGGPYEQYF	TGTGCCAGCAGCCGTGGACTAGCGGGAGGGCCCTACGAGCAGTACTTC
TRBV3-1/TRBV3-2	.	.	TRBJ2-2	CASSQRWTINTGELFF	TGTGCCAGCAGCCAAAGATGGACTATAAACACCGGGGAGCTGTTTTTT
TRBV3-1/TRBV3-2	once	TRBD2	TRBJ2-7	CASSQSGGGEQYF	TGTGCCAGCAGCCAATCGGGAGGGGGCGAGCAGTACTTC
TRBV4-2	.	.	TRBJ2-3	CASSHQRTDTQYF	TGTGCCAGCAGCCACCAGCGGACAGATACGCAGTATTTT
TRBV6-5	few	.	TRBJ2-7	CASSSQAGPSYEQYF	TGTGCCAGCAGTTCACAAGCAGGCCCTTCCTACGAGCAGTACTTC
TRBV9	.	.	TRBJ1-2	CASTYGQGEDYTF	TGTGCCAGCACCTACGGCCAGGGTGAGGACTACACCTTC
TRBV7-8	.	TRBD1	TRBJ1-2	CASSQDRAGYTF	TGTGCCAGCAGCCAGGACAGGGCTGGCTACACCTTC
TRBV28	.	.	TRBJ1-5	CASSFMTYSNQPQHF	TGTGCCAGCAGTTTTATGACTTATAGCAATCAGCCCCAGCATTTT
TRBV28	.	.	TRBJ1-3	CASSLTGTGNTIYF	TGTGCCAGCAGTTTAACAGGGACTGGAAACACCATATATTTT
TRBV3-1/TRBV3-2	.	.	TRBJ2-7	CASSSRRDEQYF	TGTGCCAGCAGCTCCCGTCGTGACGAGCAGTACTTC
TRBV5-1	.	TRBD1	TRBJ2-1	CASSFGTGGFEQFF	TGCGCCAGCAGCTTCGGGACAGGGGGATTTGAGCAGTTCTTC
TRBV6-1	.	.	TRBJ2-4	CASSELPAKNIQYF	TGTGCCAGCAGTGAACTCCCAGCCAAAAACATTCAGTACTTC
TRBV9	once	.	TRBJ2-1	CASSATSRTLTYNEQFF	TGTGCCAGCAGCGCGACTAGTCGCACGCTTACCTACAATGAGCAGTTCTTC